The sequence of this T cell receptor beta chain was determined in a study of shared clonotypes between healthy human individuals. Assay: immunoSEQ multiplex PCR; the TCRdb copy retains only in-frame clones and omits some. This table has hundreds of thousands of clones, roughly 97% appearing once. The V gene's germline CDR1 is ENHRY and CDR2 SYGVKD. The CDR3 is made up of 14 amino acids. The germline V and J ends were trimmed by 6 bases and 9 bases, with 15 bases remaining between them. Sequenced input: naive CD4+ T cells sorted from blood. Subset specified: CD45RA+ positively selected. V is TRBV10-3 and J is TRBJ1-6, with D maybe TRBD1 (6 bases). The receptor comes from a woman in her twenties or thirties in good health. This CDR3 is CAIRDSLEGSPLHF. In nucleotides, the CDR3 is TGTGCCATCAGGGACAGTTTGGAGGGTTCACCCCTCCACTTT.